The source of this TCR beta chain is a study of blood T cell repertoires in COVID-19. The CDR3 is 17 amino acids. Per germline, CDR1 WNHNN and CDR2 SYGVQD (reference sequence). Trimming pared 1 base from V and 5 bases from J, leaving 18 bases between. Using immunoSEQ multiplex PCR, the repertoire was profiled, and TCRdb retains in-frame clones only, with some absent. The sample records fewer than 350,000 clones, 75% to 95% being singletons. The chain is built from TRBV10-1 and TRBJ2-1; D is possibly TRBD1 (5 bases). The sequenced material came from peripheral blood. This receptor was taken from a woman in her 30s with COVID-19, enrolled during active disease. CDR3 sequence (DNA): TGCGCCAGCAGTGAGTTCAGGGCCGTAGGTTGGGACAATGAGCAGTTCTTC. Its translation is CASSEFRAVGWDNEQFF.